Following are 31 T cell receptor beta chains from one sample sequenced in a study of cytomegalovirus exposure and HLA in healthy donors. The PCR ran on 60 Vbeta and 13 Jbeta primers. Sequencing was performed with immunoSEQ multiplex PCR; in TCRdb, only in-frame clones are kept and a portion is missing. The table has 150,000 to 200,000 clones, around 84% seen once. Sequenced material: PBMCs. All receptors derive from a boy between 2 and 10 years old in good health and CMV-seronegative.

V and J are TRBV6-1 and TRBJ2-1; 9 nucleotides line up with TRBD2. The V segment lost 2 bases and the J segment 4 bases; nucleotides outside the gene matches: 6. Germline V lookup: CDR1 MNHNS, CDR2 SASEGT. There are 16 residues in the CDR3. CDR3 residues: CASSEIPAGGYNEQFF. The DNA of the CDR3 is TGTGCCAGCAGTGAAATACCCGCGGGGGGGTACAATGAGCAGTTCTTC.

This clone was recorded only once. V usage is TRBV30 and J usage is TRBJ1-2; TRBD1 might be the D (5 bases). CDR1 is GTSNPN and CDR2 is SVGIG in the germline V gene (reference sequence). V was trimmed by 6 bases and J by 0 bases, leaving 14 bases between them. CDR3 size: 14 residues. CDR3 in amino acids: CACQGAGTNYGYTF. As DNA, the CDR3 is TGTGCCTGCCAGGGTGCGGGGACTAACTATGGCTACACCTTC.

This clone was seen a handful of times. V is TRBV5-4 and J is TRBJ2-3, with 7 nucleotides matching TRBD1. The J segment lost 2 bases and the V segment lost 3 bases, leaving 6 bases of the junction unmatched. The CDR3 is made up of 15 amino acids. The germline V gene encodes CDR1 SGHNT and CDR2 YYREEE (reference sequence). CDR3 sequence: CASSSGTDYTDTQYF. DNA for the CDR3: TGTGCCAGCAGCTCCGGGACAGACTACACAGATACGCAGTATTTT. The full variable domain, rest sourced from reference TRBV5-4 and TRBJ2-3, is ETGVTQSPTHLIKTRGQQVTLRCSSQSGHNTVSWYQQALGQGPQFIFQYYREEENGRGNFPPRFSGLQFPNYSSELNVNALELDDSALYLCASSSGTDYTDTQYFGPGTRLTVL.

This clone was observed a single time. J is TRBJ1-6 and V is TRBV14; 8 bases fit TRBD1. CDR1 and CDR2 (germline): SGHDN, FVKESK. The CDR3 sequence is 17 residues long. J gave up 9 bases and V 0 bases, and 10 bases lay outside the gene matches. The CDR3, as DNA: TGTGCCAGCAGCCAAGATCGTGGACAGGGAGTTCTTTCACCCCTCCACTTT. As protein: CASSQDRGQGVLSPLHF.

The chain uses TRBV6-1 and TRBJ2-1; 8 bases fit TRBD2. Germline assignment: CDR1 MNHNS and CDR2 SASEGT. CDR3 length: 15 amino acids. J was trimmed by 5 bases and V by 2 bases; bases with no gene match: 5. As DNA, the CDR3 is TGTGCCAGCAGTGAATATAAAGCGGGAGACAATGAGCAGTTCTTC. Translating it yields CASSEYKAGDNEQFF.

V usage is TRBV30 and J usage is TRBJ1-1, with D perhaps matching TRBD1 (6 bases). V gave up 3 bases and J gave up 6 bases, with 20 bases separating them. CDR1 and CDR2 (germline): GTSNPN, SVGIG (reference sequence). The CDR3 totals 15 residues. The CDR3 loop is CAWRRLIGGEPEAFF. The CDR3 DNA sequence: TGTGCCTGGAGACGTTTGATAGGGGGGGAACCTGAAGCTTTCTTT.

The genes are TRBV28 and TRBJ2-7; TRBD1 agrees at 7 bases. The CDR3 is 16 residues long. Unmatched junction bases numbered 10, after V lost 3 bases and J lost 2 bases. Germline V gene lookup returns CDR1 MDHEN and CDR2 SYDVKM. The CDR3 coding sequence is TGTGCCAGCAGTTTCTTCACAGGGGTAAAGACCTACGAGCAGTACGTC. It encodes CASSFFTGVKTYEQYV.

The rearrangement joins TRBV5-1 to TRBJ2-2; 7 bases fit TRBD1. The CDR3 consists of 15 residues. V was clipped by 4 bases and J by 6 bases; unmatched bases: 9. Germline V gene sequence: CDR1 SGHRS, CDR2 YFSETQ. CDR3 DNA sequence: TGCGCCAGCAGCCCGGGACAGCCCCAATCCGGGGAGCTGTTTTTT. This encodes CASSPGQPQSGELFF.

The V gene is TRBV28, the J gene TRBJ1-5; possible D gene TRBD1, 6 bases. The CDR3 has 15 amino acids. Deletions cut 2 bases from V and 4 bases from J, with 12 bases between. Germline V lookup: CDR1 MDHEN, CDR2 SYDVKM. This CDR3 reads CASSLHRAANQPQHF. The CDR3 DNA is TGTGCCAGCAGTTTACACAGGGCGGCGAATCAGCCCCAGCATTTT.

A remark on this clone: One end of the junction does not line up with germline, which may come from a read error. This chain connects TRBV7-9 to TRBJ2-3; tentative D call: TRBD2 (6 bases). Per germline, CDR1 SEHNR and CDR2 FQNEAQ (reference sequence). The CDR3 runs to 15 residues. CDR3 region: CSSSFGTFSTDTQYF. CDR3 DNA: TGTTCCAGCAGCTTCGGGACTTTTAGCACAGATACGCAGTATTTT.

V gene TRBV6-1 combines with J gene TRBJ1-1, with 10 nucleotides matching TRBD1. This CDR3 contains 12 residues. From germline, CDR1 is MNHNS and CDR2 SASEGT. CDR3 sequence reads: CASRTGGTEAFF. The CDR3 nucleotides read TGTGCGTCAAGGACAGGGGGCACTGAAGCTTTCTTT.

This chain joins TRBV13 and TRBJ1-5; 10 nucleotides match TRBD1. CDR1 PRHDT and CDR2 FYEKMQ come from the germline V gene (reference sequence). The CDR3 loop spans 15 amino acids. Trimming at V came to 5 bases and at J to 5 bases, leaving 6 bases not matched to a gene. As DNA, the CDR3 is TGTGCCAGCAGCCTGAGGACAGGGGGGGATCAGCCCCAGCATTTT. As protein: CASSLRTGGDQPQHF.

This chain links TRBV30 with TRBJ1-1; D unresolved. V was pared by 8 bases and J by 2 bases, with 15 bases between. Germline V lookup: CDR1 GTSNPN, CDR2 SVGIG (reference sequence). The CDR3 runs 13 residues. CDR3 amino acids: CARGSGGNTEAFF. The CDR3 DNA reads TGTGCCCGCGGATCGGGAGGAAACACTGAAGCTTTCTTT.

The chain carries TRBV30 and TRBJ2-6, with TRBD2 matching over 7 bases. Germline V gene sequence: CDR1 GTSNPN, CDR2 SVGIG (reference sequence). The V gene end was trimmed by 2 bases and the J gene end by 2 bases; junction bases not matched to a gene: 6. The CDR3 contains 16 residues. CDR3 sequence (DNA): TGTGCCTGGAGTCCCCCGGGGGGACCTGGGGCCAACGTCCTGACTTTC. Encoded protein: CAWSPPGGPGANVLTF.

The chain has TRBV19 and TRBJ1-5, with D hard to call. The V end was cut by 5 bases, the J end by 3 bases, with 8 bases between. Per germline, CDR1 LNHDA and CDR2 SQIVND (reference sequence). The CDR3 has 13 amino acids. The CDR3 DNA is TGTGCCAGTAGTGAAACTATCAATCAGCCCCAGCATTTT. Protein: CASSETINQPQHF.

The chain uses TRBV7-9 and TRBJ1-2, with TRBD1 matching 11 bases. Germline CDR1 reads SEHNR; CDR2 reads FQNEAQ (reference sequence). The V segment lost 5 bases and the J segment 8 bases; nucleotides outside the gene matches: 16. CDR3 size: 17 residues. In nucleotides, the CDR3 is TGTGCCAGCAGCACCGCCGGGACAGGGGGATTGCTTCGGGGCTACACCTTC. Translating it yields CASSTAGTGGLLRGYTF. Using reference TRBV7-9 and TRBJ1-2 for the parts outside the CDR3, the full variable domain is DTGVSQNPRHKITKRGQNVTFRCDPISEHNRLYWYRQTLGQGPEFLTYFQNEAQLEKSRLLSDRFSAERPKGSFSTLEIQRTEQGDSAMYLCASSTAGTGGLLRGYTFGSGTRLTVV.

The chain has TRBV11-2 and TRBJ1-5, with D maybe TRBD1 (5 bases). Trimming stripped 5 bases from V and 0 bases from J, with 17 bases between. The germline V gene encodes CDR1 SGHAT and CDR2 FQNNGV. This CDR3 is built from 17 residues. CDR3 nucleotide sequence: TGTGCCAGCAGCCCGGCGGGGCCTCGGGCTAGCAATCAGCCCCAGCATTTT. Translated, it gives CASSPAGPRASNQPQHF.

This clone was picked up a small number of times. The genes are TRBV13 and TRBJ2-1, with 7 nucleotides matching TRBD2. Germline V CDR1 and CDR2: PRHDT, FYEKMQ (reference sequence). This CDR3 contains 14 residues. Trimming at V came to 8 bases and at J to 5 bases, leaving 9 bases not matched to a gene. CDR3 protein: CASRPWLADNEQFF. CDR3 sequence (DNA): TGTGCCAGCCGACCGTGGCTAGCGGACAATGAGCAGTTCTTC. Full variable domain (rest looked up from reference TRBV13 and TRBJ2-1): AAGVIQSPRHLIKEKRETATLKCYPIPRHDTVYWYQQGPGQDPQFLISFYEKMQSDKGSIPDRFSAQQFSDYHSELNMSSLELGDSALYFCASRPWLADNEQFFGPGTRLTVL.

This chain joins TRBV28 and TRBJ1-1, with D tentatively TRBD1 (5 bases). V lost 8 bases to trimming and J lost 3 bases, with 19 bases between them. CDR1 is MDHEN, CDR2 SYDVKM, per germline. The CDR3 runs to 15 residues. CDR3 residues: CASLRGEGGYTEAFF. The CDR3 coding sequence is TGTGCCAGCCTTCGGGGGGAAGGAGGGTACACTGAAGCTTTCTTT. Combining the CDR3 with reference TRBV28 and TRBJ1-1 gives the whole variable domain DVKVTQSSRYLVKRTGEKVFLECVQDMDHENMFWYRQDPGLGLRLIYFSYDVKMKEKGDIPEGYSVSREKKERFSLILESASTNQTSMYLCASLRGEGGYTEAFFGQGTRLTVV.

This chain connects TRBV5-6 to TRBJ1-1; 10 bases are shared with TRBD1. The CDR3 runs to 17 residues. The J segment lost 4 bases and the V segment lost 4 bases, leaving 13 bases of the junction unmatched. Looked up from germline, CDR1 is SGHDT and CDR2 is YYEEEE. The CDR3 nucleotides are TGTGCCAGCAGCCAGGGGACAGGGGACTGGGGGAGCACTGAAGCTTTCTTT. Its translation: CASSQGTGDWGSTEAFF.

The V and J genes are TRBV13 and TRBJ2-7, with 10 nucleotides matching TRBD2. The CDR3 runs to 15 residues. Germline CDR1 and CDR2: PRHDT and FYEKMQ (reference sequence). Germline trimming cut 5 bases from V and 2 bases from J; bases unmatched to any gene: 6. This CDR3 reads CASSQWTSGTYEQYV. CDR3 in DNA: TGTGCCAGCAGCCAATGGACTAGCGGAACCTACGAGCAGTACGTC.

The chain employs TRBV27 and TRBJ1-4, with 10 nucleotides matching TRBD1. The CDR3 length is 16 residues. In germline, CDR1 is MNHEY, CDR2 SMNVEV (reference sequence). Losses at the gene ends were 5 bases for V and 2 bases for J; bases not matched to a gene: 5. CDR3: CASSQGQGRTNEKLFF. The CDR3 bases are TGTGCCAGCAGTCAGGGACAGGGGAGGACTAATGAAAAACTGTTTTTT.

This clone appeared once. The chain couples TRBV9 to TRBJ2-1; D not resolved. This CDR3 region has 11 residues. The germline V and J ends were trimmed by 3 bases and 10 bases, with 8 bases remaining between them. Germline V gives CDR1 SGDLS, CDR2 YYNGEE. The CDR3 nucleotides read TGTGCCAGCAGCGACAGCTGGGAGCAGTTCTTC. It specifies CASSDSWEQFF.

The chain joins TRBV11-2 to TRBJ2-2, with TRBD1 identical over 8 bases. The CDR3 is 16 residues long. Germline-derived CDR1 and CDR2 are SGHAT and FQNNGV. Trimming removed 7 bases from V and 1 base from J; junction bases left unmatched: 8. CDR3 nucleotide sequence: TGTGCCAGCACTTCCTCAGGGGGCGGGAACACCGGGGAGCTGTTTTTT. Encoded protein: CASTSSGGGNTGELFF.

The rearrangement links TRBV5-4 to TRBJ1-1, with TRBD1 as a possible D gene (6 bases). The CDR3 length is 14 residues. The germline V and J ends were trimmed by 4 bases and 10 bases, with 20 bases remaining between them. Germline lookup yields CDR1 SGHNT and CDR2 YYREEE (reference sequence). CDR3 in amino acids: CASSVGLGAGGAFF. Written as DNA, the CDR3 is TGTGCCAGCAGCGTTGGGCTGGGGGCGGGGGGAGCTTTCTTT.

This rearrangement joins TRBV9 to TRBJ2-7, with 9 bases aligning to TRBD2. V lost 4 bases to trimming and J lost 7 bases; unmatched junction nucleotides: 15. The CDR3 loop spans 16 amino acids. The germline gives CDR1 SGDLS, CDR2 YYNGEE. The CDR3 coding sequence is TGTGCCAGCAGCTCACACGGGGCGGGAGGGACCGAGGAGCAGTACTTC. It encodes CASSSHGAGGTEEQYF.

The chain combines TRBV6-1 with TRBJ2-2; 7 nucleotides line up with TRBD1. Germline V gene sequence: CDR1 MNHNS, CDR2 SASEGT. The CDR3 is 15 amino acids. After removal of 1 base from V and 2 bases from J, the junction contained 1 base not matched to a gene. The CDR3 DNA is TGTGCCAGCAGTGAAGGACAGGGAAACACCGGGGAGCTGTTTTTT. Protein: CASSEGQGNTGELFF.

The J gene is TRBJ2-1, the V gene TRBV27; D unclear. This CDR3 has 11 amino acids. Germline assignment: CDR1 MNHEY and CDR2 SMNVEV (reference sequence). Deletions cut 5 bases from V and 5 bases from J, with 4 bases between. The CDR3 loop is CASSANNEQFF. The CDR3 coding sequence is TGTGCCAGCAGTGCGAACAATGAGCAGTTCTTC.

The chain joins TRBV5-1 to TRBJ2-1; 7 bases map to TRBD2. The CDR3 length is 14 residues. The ends lost 10 bases at V and 4 bases at J; junction bases unmatched: 11. Per the germline V gene, CDR1 is SGHRS and CDR2 is YFSETQ. The DNA of the CDR3 is TGCGCCGGAGCCAGGGCTAGCGGATACAATGAGCAGTTCTTC. Translation: CAGARASGYNEQFF.

The J gene is TRBJ2-3, the V gene TRBV2; 9 positions agree with TRBD2. The J segment lost 5 bases and the V segment lost 10 bases, leaving 10 bases of the junction unmatched. CDR1 and CDR2 from the germline V gene are SNHLY and FYNNEI. The CDR3 runs 14 residues. This CDR3 reads CAKLAGPPKDTQYF. CDR3 nucleotide sequence: TGTGCCAAACTAGCGGGCCCTCCGAAAGATACGCAGTATTTT.

Written as DNA, the CDR3 is TGTGCCAGCAGCTTCCGCGGACAGGGGTTGGACACCGGGGAGCTGTTTTTT. Its protein is CASSFRGQGLDTGELFF. The chain couples TRBV5-4 to TRBJ2-2, with 9 positions matching TRBD1. Trimming at V came to 2 bases and at J to 3 bases, leaving 8 bases not matched to a gene. CDR3 length: 17 amino acids. Germline CDR1 is SGHNT and CDR2 is YYREEE (reference sequence).